This T cell receptor (beta chain) was observed in a study of CD8+ T cells in alopecia areata. Study observations and caveats: There were many expanded lesional clones persisting in scalp and blood during tofacitinib.

The CDR3 has 18 amino acids. Trimming removed 0 bases at V and 0 bases at J, with 18 bases between. Germline-derived CDR1 and CDR2 are SGHDT and YYEEEE. Concerning this clone itself: Its antigen is not identified.

Stated treatment: oral pan-JAK inhibitor, 5-10 mg twice daily. Collection of lesional scalp punch biopsies and peripheral blood was performed in alopecia areata patients. Following RNA extraction, reverse transcription yielded cDNA that acted as the sequencing template. TCRdb's copy holds only in-frame clones and misses some; the assay was immunoSEQ multiplex PCR. The sample consists of around 120,000 clones, around 56% of them appearing once. This sequence joins TRBV5-6 and TRBJ1-1; tentatively, D is TRBD1 (6 bases). The receptor's source is a human donor with alopecia areata. The input for sequencing was CD4+ T cells sorted from blood, taken at week 4, from a patient treated with tofacitinib. The DNA of the CDR3 is TGTGCCAGCAGCTTGGCCCGGGGGCAAAGGTCTATGAACACTGAAGCTTTCTTT. Translated: CASSLARGQRSMNTEAFF.